These 18 T cell receptor beta chains were sequenced from one sample in a study of CD8 T cells in ankylosing spondylitis. Each CDR3 protein gets one entry after TCRdb re-called the 5' RACE reads with MiXCR. The profile covers roughly 240,000 distinct CDR3 sequences, with over 30% appearing a single time and around 4.4% taken by the ten largest. The sample was blood, either unsorted or a sorted T cell fraction (not recorded which). These receptor sequences come from a male donor with ankylosing spondylitis or in good health (not recorded which).

The chain recombines TRBV15 with TRBJ2-2; 8 positions match TRBD2. The CDR3 covers 13 residues. V shed 9 bases, J shed 4 bases, and the junction held 4 bases outside the gene matches. Germline V CDR1 and CDR2: LNHNV, YYDKDF (reference sequence). CDR3 DNA: TGTGCCACTAGCGGGGCGGGCACCGGGGAGCTGTTTTTT. This gives the protein CATSGAGTGELFF.

This clonotype was seen a few times. V usage is TRBV29-1 and J usage is TRBJ2-1; 8 bases are a match to TRBD2. CDR1 is SQVTM and CDR2 is ANQGSEA in the germline V gene. This CDR3 is built from 16 residues. J was trimmed by 2 bases and V by 4 bases; bases with no gene match: 10. The CDR3 sequence: CSVVWEAGAPYNEQFF. CDR3 bases: TGCAGCGTTGTATGGGAAGCGGGGGCCCCCTACAATGAGCAGTTCTTC.

This clonotype appeared a few times. This chain joins TRBV7-3 and TRBJ2-1; 9 nucleotides line up with TRBD2. V lost 2 bases to trimming and J lost 4 bases; unmatched junction nucleotides: 6. Germline CDR1 is SGHTA and CDR2 is FQGTGA. The CDR3 is 16 residues long. For the CDR3, the DNA is TGTGCCAGCAGCTTAGGCGGGGGGGCCCGGTACAATGAGCAGTTCTTC. Residues: CASSLGGGARYNEQFF.

This chain joins TRBV29-1 and TRBJ1-1, with TRBD1 as a possible D gene (5 bases). CDR3 length: 13 amino acids. Trimming removed 3 bases at V and 1 base at J, with 9 bases between. Germline V lookup: CDR1 SQVTM, CDR2 ANQGSEA. The CDR3 is CSVDSQGNTEAFF. The CDR3, as DNA: TGCAGCGTTGATAGCCAGGGGAACACTGAAGCTTTCTTT.

The rearrangement uses TRBV7-8 and TRBJ2-7, with D tentatively TRBD1 or TRBD2 (5 bases each). From germline, CDR1 is SGHVS and CDR2 FQNEAQ. The CDR3 totals 14 residues. The V gene lost 1 base and the J gene lost 3 bases, with 10 bases spanning the gap. The CDR3: CASSLEGSLYEQYF. The CDR3 DNA sequence: TGTGCCAGCAGCTTAGAGGGGAGCCTCTACGAGCAGTACTTC.

Many counts were recorded for this clonotype. The genes are TRBV27 and TRBJ2-7, with D uncertain. Trimming removed 4 bases at V and 4 bases at J, with 5 bases between. CDR1 and CDR2 from the germline V gene are MNHEY and SMNVEV (reference sequence). The CDR3 totals 11 residues. CDR3 DNA: TGTGCCAGCAGTTCCCTATACGAGCAGTACTTC. Its translation: CASSSLYEQYF.

This clonotype was recorded at least ten times. The V and J genes are TRBV27 and TRBJ2-7; unclear D gene. V gave up 2 bases and J gave up 2 bases, with 7 bases separating them. CDR3 size: 13 residues. Germline assignment: CDR1 MNHEY and CDR2 SMNVEV (reference sequence). DNA of the CDR3: TGTGCCAGCAGTTTAGGGGTGGCCTACGAGCAGTACTTC. Amino acid sequence: CASSLGVAYEQYF.

This clonotype was counted a single time. The chain links TRBV12-3 or TRBV12-4 to TRBJ2-4, with D uncertain. The ends were cut back, 4 bases at V and 7 bases at J, with 8 bases in the middle. The CDR3 is made up of 12 amino acids. The CDR3 loop reads CASSSGPNIQYF. In DNA, the CDR3 is TGTGCCAGCAGTTCAGGACCCAACATTCAGTACTTC.

In this sample, this clonotype turned up a few times. An end of the junction does not agree with germline; a read error may underlie this. The chain has TRBV6-5 and TRBJ2-1; D gene unclear. Germline lookup yields CDR1 MNHEY and CDR2 SVGAGI. The CDR3 has 13 residues. CDR3 loop: CASRYTDYNEQFF. The CDR3 DNA sequence: TGTGCCAGCCGTTATACTGATTACAATGAGCAGTTCTTC.

This clonotype has just a few counts. This chain joins TRBV15 and TRBJ2-1; the match to TRBD2 covers 10 bases. Germline V lookup: CDR1 LNHNV, CDR2 YYDKDF (reference sequence). V lost 8 bases, J lost 4 bases, and 5 bases stayed unmatched. The CDR3 covers 14 residues. DNA for the CDR3: TGTGCCACCGAGCGGGGGGGGACTTACAATGAGCAGTTCTTC. Translation: CATERGGTYNEQFF.

The chain uses TRBV12-3 or TRBV12-4 and TRBJ2-5; TRBD1 agrees at 9 bases. The V and J ends lost 2 bases and 2 bases, in that order; junction bases with no gene match: 6. The CDR3 contains 16 residues. CDR3 sequence: CASSLSPDRGQETQYF. CDR3 in DNA: TGTGCCAGCAGTTTATCCCCGGACAGGGGTCAAGAGACCCAGTACTTC.

The rearrangement links TRBV5-5 to TRBJ1-1, with D uncertain. Germline lookup yields CDR1 SGHKS and CDR2 YYEKEE (reference sequence). V shed 4 bases and J shed 1 base, with 11 bases lying between them. CDR3 length equals 14 residues. CDR3 loop: CASSSDTRNTEAFF. The CDR3, as DNA: TGTGCCAGCAGCAGTGACACCAGGAACACTGAAGCTTTCTTT.

The rearrangement uses TRBV7-8 and TRBJ2-3; D remains unclear. Looked up from germline, CDR1 is SGHVS and CDR2 is FQNEAQ. There are 16 residues in the CDR3. Trimming stripped 5 bases from V and 5 bases from J, with 20 bases between. The CDR3 protein is CASSALDRPRGDTQYF. DNA for the CDR3: TGTGCCAGCAGCGCCCTGGATAGACCTAGAGGAGATACGCAGTATTTT. Filled out from reference TRBV7-8 and TRBJ2-3, the complete variable domain reads GAGVSQSPRYKVAKRGQDVALRCDPISGHVSLFWYQQALGQGPEFLTYFQNEAQLDKSGLPSDRFFAERPEGSVSTLKIQRTQQEDSAVYLCASSALDRPRGDTQYFGPGTRLTVL.

This chain connects TRBV7-3 to TRBJ2-3; 7 nucleotides align to TRBD1. CDR1 is SGHTA, CDR2 FQGTGA, per germline. The CDR3 consists of 15 residues. V shed 5 bases and J 0 bases; nucleotides not matched to a gene: 5. CDR3 region: CASSHRGQSTDTQYF. The CDR3 bases are TGTGCCAGCAGCCATAGGGGACAGAGCACAGATACGCAGTATTTT.

The rearrangement joins TRBV7-9 to TRBJ2-1; 10 positions match TRBD1. V lost 1 base to trimming and J lost 6 bases; unmatched junction nucleotides: 9. Looked up from germline, CDR1 is SEHNR and CDR2 is FQNEAQ (reference sequence). CDR3 length: 17 amino acids. CDR3 in amino acids: CASSLVPSRDRGNEQFF. The CDR3 nucleotides are TGTGCCAGCAGCTTAGTGCCTTCTCGGGACAGGGGCAATGAGCAGTTCTTC.

The V call is TRBV20-1, the J call TRBJ2-3; 11 nucleotides agree with TRBD2. J gave up 5 bases and V 6 bases, and 10 bases lay outside the gene matches. The CDR3 has 15 residues. Germline CDR1 DFQATT, CDR2 SNEGSKA (reference sequence). In DNA form, the CDR3 reads TGCAGTGCAAACATAGCGGGGGGGCAGAAAGATACGCAGTATTTT. Encoded protein: CSANIAGGQKDTQYF.

The table lists this clonotype with a few counts. The J gene is TRBJ2-7, the V gene TRBV10-3, with TRBD1 matching over 10 bases. V lost 6 bases to trimming and J lost 5 bases; unmatched junction nucleotides: 7. The CDR3 spans 14 residues. Germline CDR1 ENHRY, CDR2 SYGVKD. The chain's CDR3 is CAIRPRDRGHEQYF. The CDR3 region has the DNA TGTGCCATCAGGCCGCGGGACAGGGGACACGAGCAGTACTTC.

This sequence joins TRBV3-1 and TRBJ1-2; 9 bases align to TRBD1. The V segment lost 3 bases and the J segment 3 bases; nucleotides outside the gene matches: 5. This CDR3 region has 15 residues. Germline CDR1 is LGHDT and CDR2 is YNNKEL (reference sequence). CDR3 DNA sequence: TGTGCCAGCAGCCACCTGGGACAGGGAGACTATGGCTACACCTTC. Its translation is CASSHLGQGDYGYTF.